The clone carrying this T cell receptor (beta chain) was observed many times. Its antigen is not identified. Ophthalmopathy in the patients scored at least 3 on Clinical Activity Score and at least 4 on NOSPECS grade, lasting under 3 months. Germline CDR1 and CDR2: SGHRS and YFSETQ. The CDR3 is 15 amino acids. V lost 2 bases to trimming and J lost 5 bases; unmatched junction nucleotides: 4. The data derive from a study of T cells in Graves' hyperthyroidism and ophthalmopathy. Background on the study: Pretreatment peripheral blood was obtained at initial diagnosis. Whole-study results and caveats: Researchers found most expanded thyroid clonotypes above 0.001 in blood as well.

The source material, RNA transcripts, was used to amplify TCR beta CDR3 regions. During a first-round RT-PCR of the TCR CDR3, the HTBI primer set was used. TCRdb reprocessed the multiplex PCR reads via MiXCR and lists one record per CDR3 protein. The table shows fewer than 650,000 distinct CDR3 sequences, with roughly 14% occurring only once. Sequenced: blood. V is TRBV5-1 and J is TRBJ2-7, with 13 positions matching TRBD2. The sequence derives from a woman aged 40-49 years with Graves' ophthalmopathy. DNA of the CDR3: TGCGCCAGCAGCTTACTAGCGGGAGGGGTCGACGAGCAGTACTTC. This sequence encodes CASSLLAGGVDEQYF.